The source of this T cell receptor beta chain is a study of shared clonotypes between healthy human individuals. General study results and limits: Sharing across four donors was highest in naive CD4 (approximately 5%) and lowest in memory CD8 (about 0.4%). Researchers sampled blood only, noting tissue repertoires likely differ. Non-shared clonotypes displayed generation probabilities falling below those of clonotypes present in all four donors.

Comments on this clone: Its antigen is unknown.

The table came from immunoSEQ multiplex PCR; TCRdb's copy has only in-frame clones and leaves some out. The data hold roughly 2 million clones, with 95% observed a single time. Trimming cost V 4 bases and J 1 base, with 11 bases left between them. CDR1 and CDR2 (germline): SGHRS, YFSETQ. This CDR3 is 14 amino acids long. The sequence was obtained from a man younger than 35 in good health. Material for sequencing was naive CD4+ T cells sorted from blood. Described subset: CD45RA+ positively selected. V gene TRBV5-1 combines with J gene TRBJ1-1; maybe TRBD1 (5 bases). The CDR3 loop reads CASSDDSRNTEAFF. CDR3 coding DNA: TGCGCCAGCAGCGACGACAGCCGGAACACTGAAGCTTTCTTT.